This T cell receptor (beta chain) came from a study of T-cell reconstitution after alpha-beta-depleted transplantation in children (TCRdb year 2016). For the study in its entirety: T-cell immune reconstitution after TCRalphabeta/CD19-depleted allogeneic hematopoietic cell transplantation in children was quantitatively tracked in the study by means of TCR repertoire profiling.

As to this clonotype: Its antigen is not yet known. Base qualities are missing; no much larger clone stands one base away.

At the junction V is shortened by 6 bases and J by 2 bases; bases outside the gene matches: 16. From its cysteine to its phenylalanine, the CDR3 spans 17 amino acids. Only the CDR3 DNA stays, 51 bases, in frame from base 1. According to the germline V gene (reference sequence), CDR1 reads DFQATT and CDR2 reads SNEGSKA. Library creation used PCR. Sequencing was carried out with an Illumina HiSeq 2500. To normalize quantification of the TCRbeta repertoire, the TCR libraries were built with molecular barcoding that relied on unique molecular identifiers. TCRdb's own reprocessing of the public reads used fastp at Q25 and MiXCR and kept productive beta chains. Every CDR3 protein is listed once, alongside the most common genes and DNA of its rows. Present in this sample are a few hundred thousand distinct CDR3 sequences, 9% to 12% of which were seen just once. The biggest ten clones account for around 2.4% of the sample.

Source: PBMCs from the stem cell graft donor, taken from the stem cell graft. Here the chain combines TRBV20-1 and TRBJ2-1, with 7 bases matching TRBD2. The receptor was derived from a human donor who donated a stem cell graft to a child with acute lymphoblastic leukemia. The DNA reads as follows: TGCAGTGCCAACCCCGGGGCTAGCGGAAGAACCTACAATGAGCAGTTCTTC. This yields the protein CSANPGASGRTYNEQFF.